This T cell receptor (beta chain) derives from a study of blood T cell repertoires in COVID-19. As for the study in general: Collection of acute and convalescent COVID-19 samples took place in the United States, Italy and Spain. From T cells, B-cell-depleted T cells, or PBMCs came the material, which was cDNA or gDNA.

Assay used: immunoSEQ multiplex PCR; TCRdb lists only in-frame clones, some missing. The sample has hundreds of thousands of clones; approximately 83% are singletons. V was pared by 2 bases and J by 5 bases, with 6 bases between. The CDR3 extends over 12 amino acids. The V gene's germline CDR1 is LNHDA and CDR2 SQIVND (reference sequence). Study members were between about 18 and 100 years old and lived in roughly 24 US regions. Allocation to cohorts depended on clinical history reported by the participants. This clone occurred a few times. The V and J genes are TRBV19 and TRBJ1-2; D is unclear. Sequences were obtained from PBMCs or T cells enriched from blood (not recorded which). The origin of this receptor is a woman in her thirties or forties with acute COVID-19. CDR3 protein: CASSISSYGYTF. The CDR3 region has the DNA TGTGCCAGTAGTATAAGCTCATATGGCTACACCTTC.